Included here is one TCR beta chain sequence, with context. Its antigen is as yet unknown. The data were obtained in a study of cytomegalovirus exposure and HLA in healthy donors. Regarding the study as a whole: Three chains linked to CMV were shown in vitro to be specific for CMV antigens.

Germline V gene sequence: CDR1 SGHVS, CDR2 FNYEAQ. The CDR3 is 14 residues long. V was cut by 2 bases and J by 5 bases, with 12 bases left in between. The assay was immunoSEQ multiplex PCR, and TCRdb's table has in-frame clones only and misses some. Of roughly 70,000 clones listed, over 85% are singletons. The sequencing sample was made of PBMCs. The origin of this receptor is a man aged 18 to 30 in good health and CMV-seropositive. This chain uses TRBV7-6 with TRBJ1-1; the D is unclear. The CDR3 region is CASSLYGSVTEAFF. Here the CDR3 DNA reads TGTGCCAGCAGCTTATACGGGTCGGTTACTGAAGCTTTCTTT.